This T cell receptor beta chain was sequenced in a study of Ad26.COV2.S vaccination and SARS-CoV-2 variants. Here immunoSEQ multiplex PCR was the method, and the copy in TCRdb shows in-frame clones only, minus some. The sample shows some 350,000 clones, roughly 90% of them seen only once. The CDR3 is 16 amino acids. Germline lookup yields CDR1 MDHEN and CDR2 SYDVKM. J was trimmed by 3 bases and V by 4 bases; bases with no gene match: 12. Treatment noted: around 19 received Ad26.COV2.S at low or high dose, single or two shots; a few received placebo; per-sample allocation not given. Day 63 following the first vaccine or placebo injection was when the samples were taken. Ad26 vector vaccine expressed Wuhan-strain SARS-CoV-2 spike.

The chain joins TRBV28 to TRBJ2-7; 7 bases match TRBD2. Specimen: peripheral blood, collected in a trial of Ad26.COV2.S vaccine versus placebo. The origin of this receptor is a person aged 18-60 years who received the Ad26.COV2.S COVID-19 vaccine or a placebo. The chain's CDR3 is CASSSSYGTTHYEQYV. CDR3 DNA sequence: TGTGCCAGCAGTTCATCGTACGGGACTACCCACTACGAGCAGTACGTC.